This entry lists 25 T cell receptor beta chains sequenced from one sample in a study of patients and donors after allogeneic stem cell transplantation. TCRdb independently ran MiXCR on the RT-PCR reads; one entry per CDR3 protein. Counted here are about 960,000 distinct CDR3 sequences, roughly 18% occurring once; the ten biggest clones make up 5% to 6.5%. The sequencing input was blood, either unsorted or a sorted T cell fraction (not recorded which). The origin of the receptors is a human donor who was either an allogeneic HSCT recipient or a stem cell or donor lymphocyte infusion donor (not recorded which). It is not recorded whose cells these are; they may come from a transplant donor.

J is TRBJ2-7 and V is TRBV29-1, with D maybe TRBD1 (5 bases). Between the trimmed V and J ends, which lost 1 base and 7 bases, there was a span of 11 bases. Germline V gives CDR1 SQVTM, CDR2 ANQGSEA. The CDR3 sequence is 12 residues long. The CDR3 DNA reads TGCAGCGTTGAAGGGGGCTTAAGGGAGCAGTACTTC. Its protein is CSVEGGLREQYF.

This clonotype has a handful of counts. The J gene is TRBJ1-4, the V gene TRBV20-1; no clear D gene. The CDR3 runs 16 residues. Trimming removed 2 bases from V and 6 bases from J, with 19 bases in between. Germline CDR1 is DFQATT and CDR2 is SNEGSKA (reference sequence). CDR3 sequence: CSARSQPGGSYEKLFF. CDR3 sequence (DNA): TGCAGTGCTAGATCCCAGCCAGGCGGGTCATATGAAAAACTGTTTTTT.

In its sample, this clonotype was seen a few times. The chain recombines TRBV4-2 with TRBJ2-5, with TRBD2 identical over 8 bases. CDR1 and CDR2 (germline): LGHNA, YNFKEQ. With 5 bases clipped from V and 5 bases from J, the junction kept 19 bases outside the gene matches. This CDR3 comprises 18 residues. The CDR3 protein is CASSSQAGTRGVEETQYF. The CDR3 nucleotides are TGTGCCAGCAGCTCACAAGCCGGGACTAGGGGTGTGGAGGAGACCCAGTACTTC.

A single count supports this clonotype. This chain uses TRBV11-2 with TRBJ2-6; 7 bases fit TRBD1. Looked up from germline, CDR1 is SGHAT and CDR2 is FQNNGV. Trimming took 5 bases from V and 0 from J; bases not matched to a gene: 13. The CDR3 covers 19 residues. The CDR3 sequence is CASSLLRDSYYSGANVLTF. In DNA form, the CDR3 reads TGTGCCAGCAGCCTCCTCCGGGACAGCTATTACTCTGGGGCCAACGTCCTGACTTTC.

This clonotype appeared a few times. The chain uses TRBV4-2 and TRBJ2-7; TRBD1 might be the D (6 bases). Germline values: CDR1 LGHNA, CDR2 YNFKEQ. The CDR3 loop spans 15 amino acids. V gave up 2 bases and J gave up 1 base, with 12 bases separating them. In nucleotides, the CDR3 is TGTGCCAGCAGCCAAAACAGGGTTGGATCCTACGAGCAGTACTTC. Protein product: CASSQNRVGSYEQYF.

The chain recombines TRBV9 with TRBJ2-7; 8 nucleotides align to TRBD2. The CDR3 runs to 16 residues. Germline lookup yields CDR1 SGDLS and CDR2 YYNGEE. The junction had 10 bases not matched to a gene; V was cut back by 2 bases and J by 3 bases. In DNA, the CDR3 is TGTGCCAGCAGCGTTAAGGGTAGCGGGACGGACTACGAGCAGTACTTC. It specifies CASSVKGSGTDYEQYF.

By share of the sample, this clonotype is large (0.1 to 1%). V usage is TRBV7-9 and J usage is TRBJ2-1, with TRBD2 matching over 8 bases. Germline CDR1 and CDR2: SEHNR and FQNEAQ (reference sequence). Germline trimming cut 5 bases from V and 5 bases from J; bases unmatched to any gene: 5. This CDR3 comprises 14 residues. CDR3 in amino acids: CASSATSANNEQFF. The CDR3, as DNA: TGTGCCAGCAGCGCGACTAGCGCAAACAATGAGCAGTTCTTC.

At least ten counts were recorded for this clonotype. The chain joins TRBV6-5 to TRBJ1-3, with D tentatively TRBD1 (6 bases). The germline V gene encodes CDR1 MNHEY and CDR2 SVGAGI. The CDR3 consists of 16 residues. V was trimmed by 4 bases and J by 0 bases, leaving 13 bases between them. The CDR3 DNA follows: TGTGCCAGCAGTTTTACAGGGCTCAGCTCTGGAAACACCATATATTTT. This codes for CASSFTGLSSGNTIYF.

The chain links TRBV7-6 to TRBJ2-5, with D maybe TRBD2 (6 bases). The CDR3 length is 14 residues. Germline V lookup: CDR1 SGHVS, CDR2 FNYEAQ. V was shortened by 5 bases and J by 4 bases, with 14 bases between the two germline ends. The CDR3 region is CASSNEAAGETQYF. The CDR3 coding sequence is TGTGCCAGCAGCAACGAAGCAGCGGGAGAGACCCAGTACTTC. Together with reference TRBV7-6 and TRBJ2-5, the CDR3 gives the full variable domain: GAGVSQSPRYKVTKRGQDVALRCDPISGHVSLYWYRQALGQGPEFLTYFNYEAQQDKSGLPNDRFSAERPEGSISTLTIQRTEQRDSAMYRCASSNEAAGETQYFGPGTRLLVL.

The chain joins TRBV12-3 or TRBV12-4 to TRBJ2-7; a possible D gene is TRBD1 (5 bases). V was clipped by 6 bases and J by 2 bases, with 14 bases between them. This CDR3 comprises 14 residues. The CDR3 reads CASSRQGRTYEQYF. CDR3 nucleotides: TGTGCCAGCAGCCGCCAGGGAAGGACCTACGAGCAGTACTTC.

This clonotype appeared a few times. This sequence joins TRBV20-1 and TRBJ1-5; D might be TRBD1 (5 bases). The CDR3 sequence is 16 residues long. Between the trimmed V and J ends, which lost 1 base and 0 bases, there was a span of 13 bases. Germline lookup yields CDR1 DFQATT and CDR2 SNEGSKA (reference sequence). The CDR3 loop reads CSARVRREYSNQPQHF. The CDR3 DNA follows: TGCAGTGCTAGAGTCCGCAGGGAATATAGCAATCAGCCCCAGCATTTT.

Remarks on this clonotype: A read error may account for a junction end that differs from germline. V is TRBV2 and J is TRBJ2-7, with D maybe TRBD1 (6 bases). The CDR3 is 13 residues long. Germline V gives CDR1 SNHLY, CDR2 FYNNEI. The CDR3 nucleotides are TGTGCCAGCAGCGAAGGGGACAACTACGAGCAGTACTTC. Encoded protein: CASSEGDNYEQYF.

This rearrangement joins TRBV11-2 to TRBJ1-4; D is undetermined. The CDR3 is 17 amino acids. V dropped 1 base and J dropped 3 bases, with 15 bases sitting between them. Germline V gene lookup returns CDR1 SGHAT and CDR2 FQNNGV. The DNA for the CDR3 is TGTGCCAGCAGCTTAGGGGGAAAAGGAGGAGCTAATGAAAAACTGTTTTTT. Amino acid sequence: CASSLGGKGGANEKLFF.

The J gene is TRBJ1-2, the V gene TRBV9; possible D gene TRBD1, 5 bases. Germline V gene sequence: CDR1 SGDLS, CDR2 YYNGEE. Trimming took 3 bases from V and 8 from J, leaving 20 bases between them. This CDR3 has 15 amino acids. CDR3 sequence reads: CASSGSWGGWRGYTF. The DNA for the CDR3 is TGTGCCAGCAGCGGAAGCTGGGGCGGCTGGAGAGGCTACACCTTC.

In this sample, this clonotype turned up many times. The V call is TRBV9, the J call TRBJ1-5; D remains unclear. Germline V gene lookup returns CDR1 SGDLS and CDR2 YYNGEE. This CDR3 is 15 amino acids long. V lost 0 bases, J lost 7 bases, and 14 bases lay in between. The DNA for the CDR3 is TGTGCCAGCAGCGTAGGGGGAGGGTTAGGGCAGCCCCAGCATTTT. It is translated as CASSVGGGLGQPQHF. Based on the CDR3 plus reference TRBV9 and TRBJ1-5, the full variable domain is DSGVTQTPKHLITATGQRVTLRCSPRSGDLSVYWYQQSLDQGLQFLIQYYNGEERAKGNILERFSAQQFPDLHSELNLSSLELGDSALYFCASSVGGGLGQPQHFGDGTRLSIL.

The table lists this clonotype with a few counts. The chain combines TRBV21-1 with TRBJ2-7; TRBD2 was called by the table and not checked on the DNA. TRBV21-1 is listed as a pseudogene. The CDR3 contains 15 residues. In DNA, the CDR3 is TGTGCCAGCAGAGACAACAGGGCCCCACCCTACGAGCAGTACTTC. As protein: CASRDNRAPPYEQYF.

The chain uses TRBV20-1 and TRBJ2-7; D unclear. The CDR3 is 15 amino acids. Between the trimmed V and J ends, which lost 3 bases and 7 bases, there was a span of 22 bases. Germline V gene sequence: CDR1 DFQATT, CDR2 SNEGSKA (reference sequence). CDR3 coding DNA: TGCAGTGCTAGGAAGTTAGCTGATACCTACGAAGAGCAGTACTTC. Encoded protein: CSARKLADTYEEQYF.

At least ten counts were recorded for this clonotype. The junction differs from germline at one of its ends, possibly a read error. The chain recombines TRBV5-1 with TRBJ1-1, with a weak D call TRBD1 (5 bases). This CDR3 has 14 amino acids. Per germline, CDR1 SGHRS and CDR2 YFSETQ. The CDR3 region has the DNA TGTGCCAGCAGTTTCGGGCAGGGAGGTACTGAAGCTTTCTTT. This gives the protein CASSFGQGGTEAFF.

This clonotype has only a few counts. V and J are TRBV18 and TRBJ2-1; the D is unclear. In germline, CDR1 is KGHSH, CDR2 LQKENI. V lost 3 bases to trimming and J lost 9 bases, with 18 bases between them. The CDR3 totals 15 residues. The CDR3 nucleotides read TGTGCCAGCTCACCTGACAAAAAAACCCTCGGTGAGCAGTTCTTC. Amino acids: CASSPDKKTLGEQFF.

Comment on this clonotype: The germline gene is not matched at one end of the junction; a read error may be the cause. This sequence joins TRBV5-1 and TRBJ2-5, with 7 bases fitting TRBD2. The CDR3 spans 14 residues. The germline V gene encodes CDR1 SGHRS and CDR2 YFSETQ. CDR3 protein: CASSLLAYQEAQYF. In DNA form, the CDR3 reads TGCGCCAGCAGCCTACTAGCGTACCAAGAGGCCCAGTACTTC.

The CDR3, as DNA: TGTGCCAGCAGTTCCCGACTAGACCAAGAGACCCAGTACTTC. Its protein product is CASSSRLDQETQYF. This rearrangement joins TRBV27 to TRBJ2-5; maybe TRBD2 (6 bases). The CDR3 runs 14 residues. Looked up from germline, CDR1 is MNHEY and CDR2 is SMNVEV (reference sequence). V lost 4 bases and J lost 0, with 9 bases in between.

The rearrangement links TRBV7-9 to TRBJ2-7; D is undetermined. There are 12 residues in the CDR3. The ends were cut back, 6 bases at V and 7 bases at J, with 13 bases in the middle. Per germline, CDR1 SEHNR and CDR2 FQNEAQ (reference sequence). CDR3 nucleotides: TGTGCCAGCAGACTTGAGGAAGGGGAGCAGTACTTC. Protein: CASRLEEGEQYF.

The rearrangement joins TRBV3-1 to TRBJ1-2; TRBD1 might be the D (6 bases). Per the germline V gene, CDR1 is LGHDT and CDR2 is YNNKEL (reference sequence). This CDR3 is built from 15 residues. Trimming removed 1 base from V and 0 bases from J, with 9 bases in between. The CDR3 region has the DNA TGTGCCAGCAGCCAAGCGTCAGGGGCTAACTATGGCTACACCTTC. Translating it yields CASSQASGANYGYTF.

The J gene is TRBJ2-7, the V gene TRBV5-1, with D perhaps matching TRBD2 (6 bases). The V gene's germline CDR1 is SGHRS and CDR2 YFSETQ. The CDR3 spans 15 residues. Trimming left V 2 bases short and J 7 bases short, with 19 bases between. CDR3 amino acids: CASSLGKGLPKEQYF. The CDR3 DNA sequence: TGCGCCAGCAGCTTAGGAAAAGGACTACCGAAGGAGCAGTACTTC.

The chain combines TRBV7-2 with TRBJ1-2; weak D call: TRBD1 (5 bases). Between the trimmed V and J ends, which lost 7 bases and 0 bases, there was a span of 9 bases. The germline gives CDR1 SGHTA, CDR2 FQGNSA. CDR3 length: 13 residues. As DNA, the CDR3 is TGTGCCAGCACCGAGACAGCTAACTATGGCTACACCTTC. It encodes CASTETANYGYTF.